Listed here are 12 T cell receptor beta chains from one sample, sequenced in a study of molecular identifiers for immune sequencing clone quantification. TCRdb re-called the PCR reads through MiXCR, storing one row per CDR3 protein. The sample records 250,000 to 350,000 distinct CDR3 sequences, 20% to 25% being singletons. Sequencing was done on a sample of naive CD8+ T cells from blood, with Jurkat cell RNA spiked in. Stated subset: FACS-sorted CD8+CD4-CCR7+CD45RA+ naive T cells. The source is a human donor in good health. Some libraries in this study had Jurkat cell RNA spiked in.

Remarks on this clonotype: A much larger clone differs by one base, so this may be a read error. The V and J genes are TRBV24-1 and TRBJ2-2; no reliable D call. V was shortened by 9 bases and J by 3 bases, with 4 bases between the two germline ends. Per the germline V gene, CDR1 is KGHDR and CDR2 is SFDVKD. This CDR3 region has 11 residues. The CDR3 nucleotides are TGTGCCACCCGGGACACCGGGGAGCTGTTTTTT. Its protein product is CATRDTGELFF.

V gene TRBV27 combines with J gene TRBJ2-1, with D perhaps being TRBD1 or TRBD2 (5 bases each). Germline-derived CDR1 and CDR2 are MNHEY and SMNVEV (reference sequence). This CDR3 has 13 amino acids. Between the trimmed V and J ends, which lost 8 bases and 4 bases, there was a span of 12 bases. Here the CDR3 reads CASGDRIYNEQFF. CDR3 bases: TGTGCCAGCGGGGACCGGATTTACAATGAGCAGTTCTTC.

This clonotype was recorded many times. The gene calls are TRBV12-3 or TRBV12-4 and TRBJ2-7; D tentatively reads TRBD1 or TRBD2 (6 bases each). The length of the CDR3 is 17 residues. Trimming shortened V by 4 bases and J by 7 bases, and 26 bases separated the two germline ends. CDR3 in DNA: TGTGCCAGCAGTTCGACCTGGGAGCGGGCCCTAACAGGGGAGCAGTACTTC. The encoded protein is CASSSTWERALTGEQYF.

Ten or more counts support this clonotype. As DNA, the CDR3 is TGCGCCAGCAGCCAAGATGCGAGCGACACAGATACGCAGTATTTT. Amino acids: CASSQDASDTDTQYF. The chain employs TRBV4-3 and TRBJ2-3; D is undetermined. The germline V and J ends were trimmed by 0 bases and 2 bases, with 9 bases remaining between them. Germline V CDR1 and CDR2: LGHNA, YSLEER. The CDR3 has 15 residues.

There are many counts of this clonotype. The genes are TRBV6-5 and TRBJ1-1, with 7 bases lining up with TRBD1. Germline V gene data show CDR1 as MNHEY and CDR2 as SVGAGI. The CDR3 extends over 17 amino acids. V lost 5 bases and J lost 5; bases outside the gene matches: 17. The CDR3 loop is CASSPRTGALALTEAFF. DNA of the CDR3: TGTGCCAGCAGTCCTAGAACAGGGGCCCTCGCTTTAACTGAAGCTTTCTTT.

This clonotype was counted ten times or more. This rearrangement joins TRBV24-1 to TRBJ2-1; maybe TRBD1 (6 bases). With 12 bases removed from V and 2 bases from J, the gap between germline ends came to 13 bases. Germline CDR1 KGHDR, CDR2 SFDVKD. The CDR3 spans 13 residues. This CDR3 is CASGQPPYNEQFF. CDR3 nucleotides: TGTGCCTCTGGACAGCCTCCCTACAATGAGCAGTTCTTC.

The V gene is TRBV10-3, the J gene TRBJ2-7; perhaps TRBD2 as D (6 bases). The V gene's germline CDR1 is ENHRY and CDR2 SYGVKD. The germline V and J ends were trimmed by 5 bases and 2 bases, with 10 bases remaining between them. The CDR3 loop spans 13 amino acids. Here the CDR3 reads CAISSGGAYEQYF. The DNA for the CDR3 is TGTGCCATCAGTTCTGGCGGGGCCTACGAGCAGTACTTC.

This clonotype was observed at least ten times. This chain uses TRBV7-9 with TRBJ2-5; 9 bases agree with TRBD1. Unmatched junction bases numbered 8, after V lost 5 bases and J lost 1 base. Looked up from germline, CDR1 is SEHNR and CDR2 is FQNEAQ (reference sequence). This CDR3 comprises 16 residues. The CDR3 spells CASSPLGQGPQETQYF. For the CDR3, the DNA is TGTGCCAGCAGCCCCCTCGGACAGGGGCCCCAAGAGACCCAGTACTTC. Full variable domain (missing parts from reference TRBV7-9 and TRBJ2-5): DTGVSQNPRHKITKRGQNVTFRCDPISEHNRLYWYRQTLGQGPEFLTYFQNEAQLEKSRLLSDRFSAERPKGSFSTLEIQRTEQGDSAMYLCASSPLGQGPQETQYFGPGTRLLVL.

This clonotype was counted many times. The V and J genes are TRBV28 and TRBJ1-5; unclear D gene. The germline V and J ends were trimmed by 3 bases and 5 bases, with 14 bases remaining between them. CDR1 is MDHEN and CDR2 is SYDVKM in the germline V gene. There are 15 residues in the CDR3. The DNA of the CDR3 is TGTGCCAGCAGTTTTGTCGGGCGCCGGGATCAGCCCCAGCATTTT. Protein sequence: CASSFVGRRDQPQHF.

This clonotype has a single count. A much larger clonotype is one base distant, so this may be a read error. The genes are TRBV7-9 and TRBJ2-2; maybe TRBD2 (6 bases). Germline V gene sequence: CDR1 SEHNR, CDR2 FQNEAQ (reference sequence). The CDR3 is 13 amino acids. CDR3 sequence: CASGLADTGELFF. The DNA for the CDR3 is TGTGCCAGCGGCTTAGCGGACACCGGGGAGCTGTTTTTT.

As for this clonotype: This may come from a read error, since a much larger clone is one base off. The CDR3 does not close with the conserved phenylalanine or tryptophan, likely indicating a read error. The chain employs TRBV5-6 and TRBJ2-6; 7 nucleotides agree with TRBD1. The CDR3 is 16 amino acids. V lost 4 bases, J lost 4 bases, and 8 bases stayed unmatched. From germline, CDR1 is SGHDT and CDR2 YYEEEE. CDR3 sequence: CASSPTGWVGANVLTL. The CDR3 DNA sequence: TGTGCCAGCAGCCCGACAGGGTGGGTGGGGGCCAACGTCCTGACTCTC.

In this sample, this clonotype turned up many times. The V call is TRBV29-1, the J call TRBJ1-1; tentative D call: TRBD1 (5 bases). V was trimmed by 7 bases and J by 6 bases, leaving 18 bases between them. The CDR3 sequence is 13 residues long. CDR1 is SQVTM, CDR2 ANQGSEA, per germline. This CDR3 is CSARGGSNPEAFF. The CDR3 DNA reads as TGCAGCGCGCGGGGGGGGTCGAATCCTGAAGCTTTCTTT.